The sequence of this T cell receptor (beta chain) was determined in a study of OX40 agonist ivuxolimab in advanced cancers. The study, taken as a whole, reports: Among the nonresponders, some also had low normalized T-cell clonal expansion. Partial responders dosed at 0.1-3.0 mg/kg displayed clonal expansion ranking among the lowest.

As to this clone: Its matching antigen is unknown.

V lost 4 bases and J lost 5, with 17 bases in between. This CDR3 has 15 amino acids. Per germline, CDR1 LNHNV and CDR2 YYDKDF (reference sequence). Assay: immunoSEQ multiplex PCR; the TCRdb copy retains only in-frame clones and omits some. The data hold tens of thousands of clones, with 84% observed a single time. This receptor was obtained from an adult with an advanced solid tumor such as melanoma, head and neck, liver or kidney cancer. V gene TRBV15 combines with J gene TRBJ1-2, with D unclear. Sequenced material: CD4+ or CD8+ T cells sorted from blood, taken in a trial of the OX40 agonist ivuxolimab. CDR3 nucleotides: TGTGCCACCAGCACCCTTCTGGCGCATATATATGGCTACACCTTC. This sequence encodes CATSTLLAHIYGYTF.